This TCR beta chain was identified in a study of glioma-infiltrating T cells after dendritic cell vaccination. Libraries were prepared by immunoSEQ multiplex PCR; TCRdb keeps only in-frame clonotypes and omits some of them. The profile shows about 90,000 clones, around four fifths of them singletons. Study outcomes and limitations: Few patients contributed both blood and tumor specimens.

CDR1 is SGHAT, CDR2 FQNNGV, per germline. J gave up 4 bases and V 2 bases, and 8 bases lay outside the gene matches. This CDR3 is built from 17 residues. Time point here: after dendritic cell vaccination, including at tumor progression/relapse. Remarks on this clone: Its antigen is not identified.

This receptor was obtained from a human donor with glioblastoma. The sample was blood, taken after dendritic cell vaccination. The chain has TRBV11-2 and TRBJ2-5; 12 nucleotides line up with TRBD2. CDR3 in DNA: TGTGCCAGCAGCTTAATCCCTAGCGGGGGGGCTGGAGAGACCCAGTACTTC. Its protein product is CASSLIPSGGAGETQYF.